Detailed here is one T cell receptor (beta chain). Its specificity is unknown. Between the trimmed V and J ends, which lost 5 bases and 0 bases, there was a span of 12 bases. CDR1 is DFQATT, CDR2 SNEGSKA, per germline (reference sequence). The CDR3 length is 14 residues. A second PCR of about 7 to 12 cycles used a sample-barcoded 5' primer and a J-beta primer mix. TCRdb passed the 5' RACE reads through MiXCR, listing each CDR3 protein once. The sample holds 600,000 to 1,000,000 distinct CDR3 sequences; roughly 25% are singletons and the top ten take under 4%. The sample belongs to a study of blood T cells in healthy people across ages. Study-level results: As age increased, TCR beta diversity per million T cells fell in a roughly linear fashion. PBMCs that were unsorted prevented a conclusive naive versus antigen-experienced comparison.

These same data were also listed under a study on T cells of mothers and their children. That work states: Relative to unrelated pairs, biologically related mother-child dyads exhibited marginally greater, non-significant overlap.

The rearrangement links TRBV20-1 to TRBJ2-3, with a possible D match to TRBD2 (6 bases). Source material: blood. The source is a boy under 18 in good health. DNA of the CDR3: TGCAGTGCTCGCGGGGTTCTCAGCACAGATACGCAGTATTTT. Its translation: CSARGVLSTDTQYF.